One sample yielded the 9 T cell receptor beta chains listed below, sequenced in a study of regulatory T cells in long-lasting Graves disease. Noted time point: persistent/refractory GD, antithyroid drugs over 5 years with positive TRAb. RNA extracted from PBMCs served as the sequencing template. Relying on iRepertoire HTBI primers and Arm-PCR of CDR3 regions, the team built TCR beta libraries. TCRdb re-derived calls from the multiplex PCR reads in MiXCR, one entry per CDR3 protein. The sample contains more than 650,000 distinct CDR3 sequences, 30% of which appear only once. The material sequenced was peripheral blood mononuclear cells (PBMCs), taken when the disease was refractory, from a patient treated with antithyroid drugs. The receptors originated from a female donor with Graves disease.

This clonotype came up a few times. J is TRBJ1-4 and V is TRBV6-1; D possibly corresponds to TRBD1 (5 bases). V was shortened by 6 bases and J by 8 bases, with 10 bases between the two germline ends. CDR3 length equals 12 residues. Germline V gene data show CDR1 as MNHNS and CDR2 as SASEGT. In DNA form, the CDR3 reads TGTGCCAGCAGGAAGGCAGGGGAAAAACTGTTTTTT. Translating it yields CASRKAGEKLFF.

In this sample, this clonotype turned up many times. The V gene is TRBV28, the J gene TRBJ2-5, with D unresolved. V was clipped by 3 bases and J by 4 bases, with 15 bases between them. The CDR3 is 15 residues long. Germline CDR1 reads MDHEN; CDR2 reads SYDVKM. Here the CDR3 DNA reads TGTGCCAGCAGTTTTCTCCCTTCCCCCACAGAGACCCAGTACTTC. It translates to CASSFLPSPTETQYF.

This clonotype was counted a few times. This chain joins TRBV7-9 and TRBJ1-1; D not certain. Germline-derived CDR1 and CDR2 are SEHNR and FQNEAQ (reference sequence). V lost 4 bases and J 2 bases, leaving 8 bases between the germline ends. The CDR3 has 13 residues. The CDR3 loop reads CASSSFDNTEAFF. CDR3 nucleotides: TGTGCCAGCAGCTCCTTCGATAACACTGAAGCTTTCTTT.

This chain joins TRBV13 and TRBJ1-2; D uncertain. The germline V gene has CDR1 PRHDT and CDR2 FYEKMQ (reference sequence). Trimming removed 5 bases at V and 0 bases at J, with 13 bases between. This CDR3 spans 15 amino acids. The CDR3 DNA reads as TGTGCCAGCAGCCCCCGGGGTCTAGCTAACTATGGCTACACCTTC. Translating it yields CASSPRGLANYGYTF.

The rearrangement joins TRBV19 to TRBJ1-2, with 9 bases lining up with TRBD1. J was trimmed by 4 bases and V by 2 bases; bases with no gene match: 5. The CDR3 has 15 residues. Germline-derived CDR1 and CDR2 are LNHDA and SQIVND (reference sequence). The chain's CDR3 is CASSILGQGAYGYTF. The CDR3 bases are TGTGCCAGTAGTATACTGGGACAGGGAGCCTATGGCTACACCTTC.

This chain uses TRBV24-1 with TRBJ2-3; no reliable D call. V was clipped by 7 bases and J by 4 bases, with 11 bases between them. This CDR3 comprises 13 residues. Per germline, CDR1 KGHDR and CDR2 SFDVKD. The CDR3 DNA reads as TGTGCCACCAGCCCCAGTTGGGCAGATACGCAGTATTTT. Residues: CATSPSWADTQYF.

The chain is built from TRBV28 and TRBJ2-7; the D gene is possibly TRBD1 (5 bases). The CDR3 runs 15 residues. V was cut by 5 bases and J by 0 bases, with 14 bases left in between. CDR1 is MDHEN, CDR2 SYDVKM, per germline. The CDR3 nucleotides are TGTGCCAGCAGTCCCATGTCGGACATCTCCTACGAGCAGTACTTC. This sequence encodes CASSPMSDISYEQYF.

The gene calls are TRBV6-5 and TRBJ2-4; 13 bases map to TRBD2. The CDR3 runs 19 residues. The ends lost 2 bases at V and 1 base at J; junction bases unmatched: 8. The germline V gene has CDR1 MNHEY and CDR2 SVGAGI. CDR3 residues: CASSYGGLAGAAAKNIQYF. In nucleotides, the CDR3 is TGTGCCAGCAGTTACGGCGGACTAGCGGGAGCGGCGGCCAAAAACATTCAGTACTTC.

This clonotype was picked up a small number of times. The V and J genes are TRBV29-1 and TRBJ1-2; D remains ambiguous. CDR1 is SQVTM and CDR2 is ANQGSEA in the germline V gene. V shed 0 bases and J shed 7 bases, with 12 bases lying between them. This CDR3 has 13 residues. The DNA of the CDR3 is TGCAGCGTTGAAGATCTTAGGCAGAGTGGCTACACCTTC. Protein sequence: CSVEDLRQSGYTF.